This T cell receptor beta chain was captured by sequencing in a study of blood T cell repertoires in COVID-19 (TCRdb year 2020). The study in broad terms: Collaborator samples came from the United States, Italy and Spain and covered acute and convalescent phases of COVID-19. The material from the prospective study consisted of cDNA or gDNA derived from T cells, B-cell-depleted T cells, or PBMCs. Subjects who had been exposed to COVID-19, were actively infected with it, or had recovered from it provided the deeply sampled blood TCRbeta repertoires that made up the dataset. The repertoires were released in a freely available public database intended as a resource for research on the immune response to SARS-CoV-2. The samples were drawn from two sources: the first 160 participants of the ongoing ImmuneRACE study, and 1,000 to 1,500 subjects contributed by 6 global collaborators. The sample metadata nearly always contained a de-identified subject ID, COVID-19 status, age in years and sex. Where HLA class I and class II types were available, the types were taken from metadata supplied by the sample provider, not from assay-based typing.

Study-wide conclusions, independent of this receptor: The quantity of clinical and demographic metadata differed by source and by participant and was supplied without curation.

TCRbeta CDR3 regions were amplified from genomic DNA using the immunoSEQ Assay, a bias-controlled multiplex PCR. Processing in the source paper ran as follows. Within the assay, amplification of reference gene primers was used to estimate how many nucleated cells each sample contained. To quantify the absolute abundance of each unique TCRbeta CDR3 rearrangement, sequence reads were collapsed and filtered. For each sample, productive Simpson clonality was calculated as the square root of Simpson's diversity index across productive rearrangements. TCRdb obtained this table from immuneACCESS and retained in-frame rearrangements with V and J assigned. These tables miss some clones; where compared with another copy, unresolved V genes account for less than half of the shortfall, and the remainder is unexplained. D and trimming were read from the DNA, whereas the V and J calls and clone size are those reported in that table. This sample lists 250,000 or so clones; more than 75% were detected once. Around 9% of the sample rests with the top ten.

The CDR3, from cysteine to phenylalanine, totals 12 residues. Only the CDR3 DNA is retained, 36 bases long and in frame from the first base. Each collaborating institution followed its own protocols to collect whole blood in K2EDTA tubes. For TCRbeta analysis, collaborators shipped samples as frozen whole blood, isolated PBMCs, or DNA extracted from either of those sample types. Turning to this clone: Its antigen is not yet known. No base quality values were provided; no much bigger clone lies one nucleotide off.

The receptor was isolated from a man aged 35-49 years with active or convalescent COVID-19. The sample comprised peripheral blood. The sequence links TRBV21-1 to TRBJ2-1; TRBD2, the D gene given by the table, was not confirmed from the DNA. TRBV21-1 corresponds to a pseudogene. The CDR3 protein sequence reads: CASSKWRGPPFF. The nucleotide sequence is TGTGCCAGCAGCAAATGGAGGGGCCCCCCGTTCTTC.